This record looks at one TCR beta chain sequence and its context. The antigen is undetermined. Here immunoSEQ multiplex PCR was the method, and the copy in TCRdb shows in-frame clones only, minus some. The table has 300,000 to 400,000 clones, 70% to 90% seen once. Treatment indicated: around 19 received Ad26.COV2.S at low or high dose, single or two shots; about 5 received placebo; per-sample allocation not given. It was on day 63 after the first vaccine or placebo injection that samples were taken. Recruitment in Boston yielded a donor of adult age, 18-55 years. The data belong to a study of Ad26.COV2.S vaccination and SARS-CoV-2 variants. Study details: Dosing was one shot or two shots 56 days apart.

Between the trimmed V and J ends, which lost 3 bases and 8 bases, there was a span of 14 bases. This CDR3 comprises 15 residues. Germline loops: CDR1 LGHDT, CDR2 YNNKEL (reference sequence). Study-level results: It was reported that spike-specific CD8+ and CD4+ T cell responses were substantially broad after vaccination.

This rearrangement joins TRBV3-1 (or the pseudogene TRBV3-2) to TRBJ1-6, with a tentative D call TRBD1 (6 bases). The receptor's source is a person between 18 and 65 years old who received the Ad26.COV2.S COVID-19 vaccine or a placebo. Sequences were derived from peripheral blood, sampled in a trial of Ad26.COV2.S vaccine versus placebo. The CDR3 reads CASSQLFRGDSPLHF. Written as DNA, the CDR3 is TGTGCCAGCAGCCAGCTGTTCAGGGGCGATTCACCCCTCCACTTT.